This entry is about one T cell receptor (beta chain). The sample belongs to a study of technical replicates of blood from a few donors. The CDR3 is made up of 15 amino acids. Germline-derived CDR1 and CDR2 are SGHTA and FQGNSA. V was cut by 2 bases and J by 6 bases, with 14 bases left in between. Sequenced by immunoSEQ multiplex PCR; TCRdb stores in-frame clones only, minus some. The table includes about 84,000 clones, 97% detected once. The chain recombines TRBV7-2 with TRBJ1-5; D is undetermined. The sample comprised T cells isolated from PBMCs. The TCR originated in a human donor in good health. This CDR3 is CASSLYSSGFQPQHF. Here the CDR3 DNA reads TGTGCCAGCAGCTTATACAGTTCGGGGTTTCAGCCCCAGCATTTT.